This is a list of T cell receptor beta chains from one sample in a study of cytomegalovirus exposure and HLA in healthy donors. Repertoires were generated with immunoSEQ multiplex PCR, while TCRdb's copy carries only in-frame clones and drops some. The sample gives fewer than 150,000 clones, about four fifths of which show up once; roughly 4.2% is in the top ten. The source material was PBMCs. The receptors originated from a middle-aged man in good health and CMV-seropositive. Both conserved end residues are part of each CDR3. D genes are given only for firm matches. Size tells how often a clone was seen (once, few, many) or the class of an expanded clone, and some rows leave it out.

j_call d_call v_call clone_size cdr3_nt cdr3_aa
TRBJ2-1 TRBD1 TRBV5-6 once TGTGCCAGCAGTTACAGGGGCACTGAGCAGTTCTTC CASSYRGTEQFF
TRBJ1-6 . TRBV7-9 . TGTGCCAGCAGCCCCGCTGGTTCGAGCTCCTATAATTCACCCCTCCACTTT CASSPAGSSSYNSPLHF
TRBJ1-2 . TRBV5-6 . TGTGCCAGCAGCTGGAGGGAAGGCTATGGCTACACCTTC CASSWREGYGYTF
TRBJ1-5 . TRBV7-8 . TGTGCCAGCAGCCCAGGGCAGGGGAATAGCAATCAGCCCCAGCATTTT CASSPGQGNSNQPQHF
TRBJ1-1 . TRBV28 . TGTGCCAGCAGTTTTATAAACACTGAAGCTTTCTTT CASSFINTEAFF
TRBJ2-1 . TRBV13 . TGTGCCAGCATGGGGGGATTCGGTGAGCAGTTCTTC CASMGGFGEQFF
TRBJ1-4 . TRBV18 . TGTGCCAGCTCACTTACATTGGACCCGGGAAGGGAAAAACTGTTTTTT CASSLTLDPGREKLFF
TRBJ2-1 . TRBV4-3 . TGCGCCAGCAGCCAAGCGGCGGGGGCCCTCAACAATGAGCAGTTCTTC CASSQAAGALNNEQFF
TRBJ1-2 TRBD1 TRBV11-3 . TGTGCCAGCAGCCTCCGACAGGGAAGTTACTATGGCTACACCTTC CASSLRQGSYYGYTF
TRBJ2-1 TRBD2 TRBV9 . TGTGCCAGCAGCGTGACTAGCGGCAATGAGCAGTTCTTC CASSVTSGNEQFF
TRBJ2-5 TRBD2 TRBV6-1 . TGTGCCAGCCTAGCGGGGGGGCTCGGGAGGGCCCAGTACTTC CASLAGGLGRAQYF
TRBJ2-7 . TRBV5-6 . TGTGCCAGCAGCTTGAATGTCGGGGAGTGGTCCAACGAGCAGTACTTC CASSLNVGEWSNEQYF
TRBJ2-7 . TRBV9 . TGTGCCAGCAGCGTAGTTGCAGGGGATGACTACGAGCAGTACTTC CASSVVAGDDYEQYF
TRBJ1-6 . TRBV27 . TGTGCCAGCAGTTTAGTAGTGTATAATTCACCCCTCCACTTT CASSLVVYNSPLHF
TRBJ2-6 TRBD2 TRBV25-1 . TGTGCCAGCAGTGAAAGCGGGGTCGGGGCCAACGTCCTGACTTTC CASSESGVGANVLTF
TRBJ1-5 . TRBV27 . TGTGCCAGCAGTACCAAAGGGGATCAGCCCCAGCATTTT CASSTKGDQPQHF
TRBJ2-4 TRBD1 TRBV7-2 . TGTGCCAGCAGCGTGGACAGGGATCCCAAAAACATTCAGTACTTC CASSVDRDPKNIQYF
TRBJ1-6 TRBD1 TRBV6-5 once TGTGCCAGCAGTGAAATGGGACAGTTGTCACCCCTCCACTTT CASSEMGQLSPLHF
TRBJ2-2 TRBD1 TRBV5-6 . TGTGCCAGCAGCTTGCTCGGACAGGGCACCGGGGAGCTGTTTTTT CASSLLGQGTGELFF
TRBJ2-7 . TRBV9 . TGTGCCAGCAGCGTAGCAGGCGGGGGCCTGCACGAGCAGTACTTC CASSVAGGGLHEQYF
TRBJ2-7 . TRBV4-3 hyperexpanded TGCGCCAGCAGCCAAGATTTAGCGCCAGGGGATCACTACGAGCAGTACTTC CASSQDLAPGDHYEQYF
TRBJ1-5 . TRBV18 . TGTGCCAGCTCACCCAAAGGGGGTAGCAATCAGCCCCAGCATTTT CASSPKGGSNQPQHF
TRBJ1-6 TRBD1 TRBV7-9 . TGTGCCAGCAGAGCGGACAGGGAGAATTCACCCCTCCACTTT CASRADRENSPLHF
TRBJ2-5 TRBD2 TRBV29-1 . TGCAGCGTGGCGGGACTAGCGGGGCAAGAGACCCAGTACTTC CSVAGLAGQETQYF
TRBJ1-4 TRBD1 TRBV9 once TGTGCCAGCAGCGAAGGGGGCTCTGAGAAAAAACTGTTTTTT CASSEGGSEKKLFF
TRBJ1-1 . TRBV2 few TGTGCCAGCAGCGCTGTGGGGGGTAGTACTGAAGCTTTCTTT CASSAVGGSTEAFF